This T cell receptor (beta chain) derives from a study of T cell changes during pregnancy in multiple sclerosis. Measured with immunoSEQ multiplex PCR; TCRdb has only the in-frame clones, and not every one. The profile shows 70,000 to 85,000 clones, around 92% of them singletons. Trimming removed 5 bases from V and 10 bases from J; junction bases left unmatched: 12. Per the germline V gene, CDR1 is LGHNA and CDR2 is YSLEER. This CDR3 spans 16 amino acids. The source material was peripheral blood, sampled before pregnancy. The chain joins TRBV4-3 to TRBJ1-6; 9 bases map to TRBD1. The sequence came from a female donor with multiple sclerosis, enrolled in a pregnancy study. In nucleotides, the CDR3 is TGCGCCAGCAGCTCGAAACAGGGGGCCAATGGATCACCCCTCCACTTT. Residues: CASSSKQGANGSPLHF.